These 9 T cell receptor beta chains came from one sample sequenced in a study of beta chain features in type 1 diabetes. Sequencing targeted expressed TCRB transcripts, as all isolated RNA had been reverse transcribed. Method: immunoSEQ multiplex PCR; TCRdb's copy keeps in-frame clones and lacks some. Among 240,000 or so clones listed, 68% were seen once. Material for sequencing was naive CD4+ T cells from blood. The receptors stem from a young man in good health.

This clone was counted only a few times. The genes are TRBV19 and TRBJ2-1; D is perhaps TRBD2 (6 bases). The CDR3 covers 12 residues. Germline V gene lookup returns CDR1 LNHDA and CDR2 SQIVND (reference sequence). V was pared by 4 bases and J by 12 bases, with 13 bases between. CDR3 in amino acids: CASSRGGIRQFF. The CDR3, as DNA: TGTGCCAGTAGTAGAGGCGGGATACGGCAGTTCTTC.

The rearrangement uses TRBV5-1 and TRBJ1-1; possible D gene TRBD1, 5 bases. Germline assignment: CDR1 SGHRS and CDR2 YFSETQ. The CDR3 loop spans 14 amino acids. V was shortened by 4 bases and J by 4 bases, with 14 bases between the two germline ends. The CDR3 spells CASSTRTGGTEAFF. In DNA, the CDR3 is TGCGCCAGCAGCACCCGGACCGGGGGCACTGAAGCTTTCTTT.

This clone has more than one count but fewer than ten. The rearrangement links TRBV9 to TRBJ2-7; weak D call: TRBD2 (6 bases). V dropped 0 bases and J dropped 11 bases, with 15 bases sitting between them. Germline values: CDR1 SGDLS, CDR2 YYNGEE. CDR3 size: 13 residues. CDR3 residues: CASSVEEGGEEYF. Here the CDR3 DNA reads TGTGCCAGCAGCGTAGAGGAGGGTGGGGAGGAGTACTTC.

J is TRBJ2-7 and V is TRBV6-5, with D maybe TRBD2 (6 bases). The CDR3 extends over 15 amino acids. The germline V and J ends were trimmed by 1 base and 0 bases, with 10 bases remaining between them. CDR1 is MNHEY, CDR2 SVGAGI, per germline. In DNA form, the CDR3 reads TGTGCCAGCAGTTACTGGCGGGGTAGCTCCTACGAGCAGTACTTC. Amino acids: CASSYWRGSSYEQYF.

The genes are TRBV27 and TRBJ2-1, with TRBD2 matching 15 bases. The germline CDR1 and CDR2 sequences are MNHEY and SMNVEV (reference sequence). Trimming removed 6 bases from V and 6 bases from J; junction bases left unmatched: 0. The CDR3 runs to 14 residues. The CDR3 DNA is TGTGCCAGCAGGGGACTAGCGGGAGGCAATGAGCAGTTCTTC. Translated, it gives CASRGLAGGNEQFF.

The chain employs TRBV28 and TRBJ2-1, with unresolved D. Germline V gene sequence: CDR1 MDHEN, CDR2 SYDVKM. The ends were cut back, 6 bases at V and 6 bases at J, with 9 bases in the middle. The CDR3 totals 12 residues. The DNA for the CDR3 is TGTGCCAGCAGCTCGCCGGGCAATGAGCAGTTCTTC. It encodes CASSSPGNEQFF.

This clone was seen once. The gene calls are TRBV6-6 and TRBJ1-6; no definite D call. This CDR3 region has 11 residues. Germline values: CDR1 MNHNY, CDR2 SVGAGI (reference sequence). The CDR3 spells CGSRGNSPLHF. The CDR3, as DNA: TGTGGGTCACGGGGTAATTCACCCCTCCACTTT.

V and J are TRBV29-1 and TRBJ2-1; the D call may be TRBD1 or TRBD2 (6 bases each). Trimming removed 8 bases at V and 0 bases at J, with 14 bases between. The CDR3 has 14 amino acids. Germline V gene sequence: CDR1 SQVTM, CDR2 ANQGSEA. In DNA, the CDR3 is TGCAGCTGGAGGGGGGCTAGCTCCTACAATGAGCAGTTCTTC. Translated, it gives CSWRGASSYNEQFF.

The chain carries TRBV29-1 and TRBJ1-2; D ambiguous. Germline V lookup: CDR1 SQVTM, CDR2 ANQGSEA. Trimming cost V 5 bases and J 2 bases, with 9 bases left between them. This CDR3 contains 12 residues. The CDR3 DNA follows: TGCAGCGTTTCGAGGCAAAACTATGGCTACACCTTC. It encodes CSVSRQNYGYTF.